The TCR beta chain under discussion was sequenced for a study of identical twins. Germline loops: CDR1 MNHEY, CDR2 SVGEGT. This CDR3 has 14 amino acids. Trimming cost V 6 bases and J 6 bases, with 18 bases left between them. This clonotype has only a few counts. TCRdb itself ran the 5' RACE reads through MiXCR, one entry per CDR3 protein. The sample contains around 690,000 distinct CDR3 sequences, less than 25% of which appear only once. This sample was shared with a second study, whose subject was T cells expressing NK-cell markers.

Material: PBMCs. The chain recombines TRBV6-2 or TRBV6-3 with TRBJ2-7, with D maybe TRBD2 (7 bases). The source of this sequence is a woman younger than 35 in good health. The CDR3 protein is CASSYRWGGFEQYF. The CDR3 coding sequence is TGTGCCAGCAGCTACCGGTGGGGGGGCTTCGAGCAGTACTTC.